This entry describes one T cell receptor (beta chain). This sample is drawn from a study of cytomegalovirus exposure and HLA in healthy donors. The germline V gene has CDR1 SGHRS and CDR2 YFSETQ. There are 14 residues in the CDR3. V lost 2 bases, J lost 4 bases, and 3 bases stayed unmatched. The PCR contained 60 Vbeta and 13 Jbeta primers. Assay used: immunoSEQ multiplex PCR; TCRdb lists only in-frame clones, some missing. The sample has roughly 160,000 clones, about 75% seen once. The chain employs TRBV5-1 and TRBJ2-1, with 7 positions matching TRBD1. This TCR was recovered from a man aged 50 or older in good health and CMV-seropositive. Sequencing was carried out using PBMCs. DNA for the CDR3: TGCGCCAGCAGCTTATCACAGGGGTACAATGAGCAGTTCTTC. Its protein product is CASSLSQGYNEQFF.